This TCR beta chain came from a study of T cell responses to AZD1222 COVID-19 vaccine. Study-level results: Baseline seropositivity occurred in only a handful of AZD1222 recipients.

Profiled with immunoSEQ multiplex PCR; TCRdb holds only in-frame clones, not every one. The sample gives approximately 120,000 clones, more than 70% of which show up once; 3.5% to 4.5% is in the top ten. As to this clone: Its antigen is not identified.

The germline V gene has CDR1 SEHNR and CDR2 FQNEAQ (reference sequence). This CDR3 comprises 14 residues. V lost 5 bases to trimming and J lost 5 bases, with 15 bases between them. The chain uses TRBV7-9 and TRBJ1-1; no clear D gene. The sequencing used peripheral blood, collected 28 days after the second AZD1222 dose. This TCR derives from an adult who received the AZD1222 COVID-19 vaccine. The CDR3 region has the DNA TGTGCCAGCAGCCGGCCATTGGGAGGGACTGAAGCTTTCTTT. Translating gives CASSRPLGGTEAFF.